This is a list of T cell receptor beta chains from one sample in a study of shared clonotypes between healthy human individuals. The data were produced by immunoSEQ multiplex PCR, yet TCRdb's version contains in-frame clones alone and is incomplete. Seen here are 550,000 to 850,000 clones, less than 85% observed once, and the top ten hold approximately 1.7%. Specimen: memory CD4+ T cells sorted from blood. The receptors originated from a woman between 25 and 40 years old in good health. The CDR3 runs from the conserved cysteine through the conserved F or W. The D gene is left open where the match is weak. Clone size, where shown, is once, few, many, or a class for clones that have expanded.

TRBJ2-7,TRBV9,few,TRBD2,TGTGCCAGCAGCGCCTCTAGCGGGGGGGACGAGCAGTACTTC,CASSASSGGDEQYF
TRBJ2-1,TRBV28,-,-,TGTGCCAGCAGTACCTCGGGGGCGGCGGGAAATGAGCAGTTCTTC,CASSTSGAAGNEQFF
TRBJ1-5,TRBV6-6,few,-,TGTGCCAGCAGGGACCTATCGGGGAGCAATCAGCCCCAGCATTTT,CASRDLSGSNQPQHF
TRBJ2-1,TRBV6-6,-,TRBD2,TGTGCCAGCAGTCTAGCGGGAGGAGGCAATGAGCAGTTCTTC,CASSLAGGGNEQFF
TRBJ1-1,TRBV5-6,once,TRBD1,TGTGCCAGCAGCCTCCGGGACAGTTGGACTACTGAAGCTTTCTTT,CASSLRDSWTTEAFF
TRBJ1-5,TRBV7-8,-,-,TGTGCCAGCAGCTTAGACAGGGTTAGTCAGCCCCAGCATTTT,CASSLDRVSQPQHF
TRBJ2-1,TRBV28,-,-,TGTGCCAGCAGTTACCCCCTTAGTGGCAATGAGCAGTTCTTC,CASSYPLSGNEQFF
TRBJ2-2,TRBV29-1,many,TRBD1,TGCAGCGCCCGACAGGGGGCTGACACCGGGGAGCTGTTTTTT,CSARQGADTGELFF
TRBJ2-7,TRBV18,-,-,TGTGCCAGCTCACCCCCGGCCCTCGTGGGAGAGCAGTACTTC,CASSPPALVGEQYF
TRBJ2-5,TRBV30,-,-,TGTGCAAATGGAGGGGAGGACCAAGAGACCCAGTACTTC,CANGGEDQETQYF
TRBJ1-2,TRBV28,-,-,TGTGCCAGCAGTTTACAAAACTATGGCTACACCTTC,CASSLQNYGYTF
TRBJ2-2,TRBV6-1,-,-,TGTGCCAGCAGGACAGCGTATGGCGGGGAGCTGTTTTTT,CASRTAYGGELFF
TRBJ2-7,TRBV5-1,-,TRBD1,TGCGCCAGCAGCCCCCGACAGGGGGCCTACGAGCAGTACTTC,CASSPRQGAYEQYF
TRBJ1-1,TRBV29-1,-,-,TGCAGCGTTGAAATCCAGGGCAACACTGAAGCTTTCTTT,CSVEIQGNTEAFF
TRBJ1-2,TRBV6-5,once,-,TGTGCCAGCAGCTCTGGGGCCATGGGCTATGGCTACACCTTC,CASSSGAMGYGYTF
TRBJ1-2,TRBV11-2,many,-,TGTGCCAGCAGCTTAGACCGTCGCTATGGCTACACCTTC,CASSLDRRYGYTF
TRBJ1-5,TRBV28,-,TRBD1,TGTGCCAGCAGTCATAAGACAGGGATAAATCAGCCCCAGCATTTT,CASSHKTGINQPQHF
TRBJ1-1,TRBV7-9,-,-,TGTGCCAGCAGCTTAGTCGGCAGGGAGGGCACTGAAGCTTTCTTT,CASSLVGREGTEAFF
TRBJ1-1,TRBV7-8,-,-,TGTGCCAGCAGCTTATCCCAAAACACTGAAGCTTTCTTT,CASSLSQNTEAFF
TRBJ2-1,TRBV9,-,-,TGTGCCAGCAGCCCGGACATGAGCTCCTACAATGAGCAGTTCTTC,CASSPDMSSYNEQFF
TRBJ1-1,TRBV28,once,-,TGTGCCAGCAGATCCACGGCTTTGAACACTGAAGCTTTCTTT,CASRSTALNTEAFF
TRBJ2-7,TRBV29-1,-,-,TGCAGCGTTGAACATACAGGAAGCTCCTACGAGCAGTACTTC,CSVEHTGSSYEQYF
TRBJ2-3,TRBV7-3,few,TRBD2,TGTGCCAGCAGTCCTAGCGGGAGTACAGATACGCAGTATTTT,CASSPSGSTDTQYF
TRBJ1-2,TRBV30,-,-,TGTGCCTGGAGTGTTCGCTATGGCTACACCTTC,CAWSVRYGYTF
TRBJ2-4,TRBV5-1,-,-,TGCGCCAGCAGCCCCTGGCAGGGGGGGAGCAAAAACATTCAGTACTTC,CASSPWQGGSKNIQYF
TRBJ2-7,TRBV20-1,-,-,TGCAGTGCTGCTCAGGGCTACGAGCAGTACTTC,CSAAQGYEQYF
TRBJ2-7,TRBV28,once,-,TGTGCCAGCAGTCAGGACGCAGGCCGGTGGGATGAGCGGGCGCACTACGAGCAGTACTTC,CASSQDAGRWDERAHYEQYF
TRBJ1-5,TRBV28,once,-,TGTGCCAGCAGTCCAACCCCTGATCAGCCCCAGCATTTT,CASSPTPDQPQHF
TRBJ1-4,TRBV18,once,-,TGTGCCAGCTCACCGGGTGGTGAAAAACTGTTTTTT,CASSPGGEKLFF
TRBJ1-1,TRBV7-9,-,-,TGTGCCAGCAGCCCCAAGGGGGGGGCCGCGGTAGCAGACGAAGCTTTCTTT,CASSPKGGAAVADEAFF
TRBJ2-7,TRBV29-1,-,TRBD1,TGCAGCCCACCGTCTGGGACAGACCTATACGAGCAGTACTTC,CSPPSGTDLYEQYF
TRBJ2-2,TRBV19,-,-,TGTGCCAGTAGTATAGTTACCCCCGGGGAGCTGTTTTTT,CASSIVTPGELFF
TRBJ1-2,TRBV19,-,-,TGTGCCAGCACTGAACGGGGACAAGGGGTTGGCTACACCTTC,CASTERGQGVGYTF
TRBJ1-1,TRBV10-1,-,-,TGCGCCAGCAGCGAAGCGGGCTCACGAGGAGCTTTCTTT,CASSEAGSRGAFF
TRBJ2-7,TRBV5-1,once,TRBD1,TGCGCCAGCAGCGCGGGACAGGCCACCTACGAGCAGTACTTC,CASSAGQATYEQYF
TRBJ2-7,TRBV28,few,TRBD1,TGTGCCAGCAGTTCGACCGGGACAGGGTACAACGAGCAGTACTTC,CASSSTGTGYNEQYF
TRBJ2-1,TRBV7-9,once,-,TGTGCCAGCAGCTTATGGGGAGATAATGAGCAGTTCTTC,CASSLWGDNEQFF
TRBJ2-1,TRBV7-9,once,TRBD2,TGTGCCAGCAGCTTATCCGCGGGAGGTTATAATGAGCAGTTCTTC,CASSLSAGGYNEQFF
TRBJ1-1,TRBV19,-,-,TGTGCCAGTACCTCGGGGAGGGGGGGTACTGAAGCTTTCTTT,CASTSGRGGTEAFF
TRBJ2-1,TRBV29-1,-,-,TGCAGCGTCGGATCCGGGAAGAGCTCCTACAATGAGCAGTTCTTC,CSVGSGKSSYNEQFF
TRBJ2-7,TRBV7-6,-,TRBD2,TGTGCCAGCAGCCCTCGGATAGCGGGATCGGGCGAGCAGTACTTC,CASSPRIAGSGEQYF
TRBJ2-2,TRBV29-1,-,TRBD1,TGCAGCGCTGACAGGGGTCACACCGGGGAGCTGTTTTTT,CSADRGHTGELFF
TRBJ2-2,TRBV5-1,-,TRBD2,TGCGCCAGCAGCTTGGGGACTAGCGGGAGGCCCGGGGAGCTGTTTTTT,CASSLGTSGRPGELFF
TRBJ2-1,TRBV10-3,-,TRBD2,TGTGCCATCAGACAACTAGCGGGAGGTGGAGATGAGCAGTTCTTC,CAIRQLAGGGDEQFF
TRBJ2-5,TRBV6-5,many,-,TGTGCCAGCAGTTATGGAATGGGGGTTGGAGAGACCCAGTACTTC,CASSYGMGVGETQYF
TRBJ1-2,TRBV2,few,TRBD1,TGTGCCAGCAGAGGGACAGGGCAGCACTATGGCTACACCTTC,CASRGTGQHYGYTF
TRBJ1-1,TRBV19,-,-,TGTGCCAGTTTAGCGGGGTGGATGAACACTGAAGCTTTCTTT,CASLAGWMNTEAFF
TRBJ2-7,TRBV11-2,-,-,TGTGCCAGCAATGACAGGGAGGGCCCCTACGAGCAGTACTTC,CASNDREGPYEQYF
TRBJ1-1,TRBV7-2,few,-,TGTGCCAGCAGCAAACAGGGAGACACTGAAGCTTTCTTT,CASSKQGDTEAFF
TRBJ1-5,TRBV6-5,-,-,TGTGCCAGCAGCCGCGACACTCAGCCCCAGCATTTT,CASSRDTQPQHF
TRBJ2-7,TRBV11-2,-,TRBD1,TGTGCCAGCAGCCCGGGACAGTCCTACGAGCAGTACTTC,CASSPGQSYEQYF
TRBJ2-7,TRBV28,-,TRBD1,TGTGCCAGCAGTTTATTTCAGGGGGCCTACGAGCAGTACTTC,CASSLFQGAYEQYF
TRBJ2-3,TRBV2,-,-,TGTGCCAGCAAACGAGGGGACCACACAGATACGCAGTATTTT,CASKRGDHTDTQYF
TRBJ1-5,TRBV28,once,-,TGTGCCAGCAGACCCACGGGGGACAATCAGCCCCAGCATTTT,CASRPTGDNQPQHF
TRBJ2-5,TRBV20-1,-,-,TGCAGTGCTAGGCAGGTGCAGACCCAGTACTTC,CSARQVQTQYF
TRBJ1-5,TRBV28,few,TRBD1,TGTGCCAGCATCCCGGGACAGGGATCTCAGCCCCAGCATTTT,CASIPGQGSQPQHF
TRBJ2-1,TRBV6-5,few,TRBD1,TGTGCCAGCAGTTACGTCCGGACAGGGCGCTACAATGAGCAGTTCTTC,CASSYVRTGRYNEQFF
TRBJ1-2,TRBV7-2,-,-,TGTGCCAGCAGCTTACCAAGGGGGTTCAGCCCCACTAACTATGGCTACACCTTC,CASSLPRGFSPTNYGYTF